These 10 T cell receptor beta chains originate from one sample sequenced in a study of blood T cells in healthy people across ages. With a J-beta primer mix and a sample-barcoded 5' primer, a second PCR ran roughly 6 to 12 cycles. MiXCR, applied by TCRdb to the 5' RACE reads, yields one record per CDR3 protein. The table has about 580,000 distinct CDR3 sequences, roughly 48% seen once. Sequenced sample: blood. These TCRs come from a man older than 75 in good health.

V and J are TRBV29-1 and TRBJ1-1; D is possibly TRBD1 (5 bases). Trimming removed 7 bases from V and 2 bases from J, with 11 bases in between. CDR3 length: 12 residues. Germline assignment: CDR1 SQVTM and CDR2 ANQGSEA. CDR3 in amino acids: CSADRTNTEAFF. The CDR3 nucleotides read TGCAGCGCTGACAGAACAAACACTGAAGCTTTCTTT.

This CDR3 is CAIRETGTGGVEQYF. The CDR3 region has the DNA TGTGCCATCAGAGAAACCGGGACAGGGGGCGTCGAGCAGTACTTC. The rearrangement joins TRBV10-3 to TRBJ2-7; 12 bases fit TRBD1. Trimming cost V 6 bases and J 6 bases; bases outside gene matches: 9. From germline, CDR1 is ENHRY and CDR2 SYGVKD. The CDR3 is 15 residues long.

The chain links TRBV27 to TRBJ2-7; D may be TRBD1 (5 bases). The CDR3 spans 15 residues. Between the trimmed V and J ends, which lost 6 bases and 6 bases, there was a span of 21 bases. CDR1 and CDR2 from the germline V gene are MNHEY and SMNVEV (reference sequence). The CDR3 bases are TGTGCCAGCAGACCCTTCGGAACAGGCTCTGGCGAGCAGTACTTC. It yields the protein CASRPFGTGSGEQYF.

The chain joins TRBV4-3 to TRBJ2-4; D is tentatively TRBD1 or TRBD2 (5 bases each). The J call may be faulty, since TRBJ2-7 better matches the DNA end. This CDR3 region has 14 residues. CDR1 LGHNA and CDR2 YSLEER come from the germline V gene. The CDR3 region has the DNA TGCGCCAGCAGCCAAGATCGGGGACGGAGCGAGCAGTACTTC. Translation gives CASSQDRGRSEQYF.

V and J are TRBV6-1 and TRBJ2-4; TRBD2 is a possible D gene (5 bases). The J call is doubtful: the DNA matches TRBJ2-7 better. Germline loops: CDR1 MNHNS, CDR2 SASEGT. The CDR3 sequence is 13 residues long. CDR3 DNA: TGTGCCAGCAGGGACCAACGGGACTACGAGCAGTACTTC. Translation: CASRDQRDYEQYF.

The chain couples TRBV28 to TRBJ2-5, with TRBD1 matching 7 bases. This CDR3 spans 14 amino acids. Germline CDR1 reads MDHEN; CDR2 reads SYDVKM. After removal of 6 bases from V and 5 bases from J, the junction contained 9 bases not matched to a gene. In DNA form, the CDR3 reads TGTGCCAGCAGCCCTACGGGGACAGCGGAGACCCAGTACTTC. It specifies CASSPTGTAETQYF. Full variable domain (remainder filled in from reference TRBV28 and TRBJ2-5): DVKVTQSSRYLVKRTGEKVFLECVQDMDHENMFWYRQDPGLGLRLIYFSYDVKMKEKGDIPEGYSVSREKKERFSLILESASTNQTSMYLCASSPTGTAETQYFGPGTRLLVL.

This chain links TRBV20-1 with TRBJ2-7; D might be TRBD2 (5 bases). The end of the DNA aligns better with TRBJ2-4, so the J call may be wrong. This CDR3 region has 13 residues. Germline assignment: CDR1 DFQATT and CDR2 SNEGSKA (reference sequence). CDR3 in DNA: TGCAGTGCTAGATCGAGGGCGGGAAACATTCAGTACTTC. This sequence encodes CSARSRAGNIQYF.

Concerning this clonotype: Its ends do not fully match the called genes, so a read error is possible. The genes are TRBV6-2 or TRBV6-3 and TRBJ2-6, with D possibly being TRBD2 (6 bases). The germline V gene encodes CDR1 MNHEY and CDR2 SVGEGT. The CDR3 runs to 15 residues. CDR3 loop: CASSYSGGGTNVLTF. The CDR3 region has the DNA TGTGCCAGCAGTTACTCGGGGGGTGGGACCAACGTCCTGACTTTC.

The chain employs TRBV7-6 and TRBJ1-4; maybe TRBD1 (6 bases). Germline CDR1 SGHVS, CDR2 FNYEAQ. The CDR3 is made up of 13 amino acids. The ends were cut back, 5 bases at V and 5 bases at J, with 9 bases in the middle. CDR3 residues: CASSVRGNEKLFF. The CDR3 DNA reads TGTGCCAGCAGCGTAAGGGGGAATGAAAAACTGTTTTTT.

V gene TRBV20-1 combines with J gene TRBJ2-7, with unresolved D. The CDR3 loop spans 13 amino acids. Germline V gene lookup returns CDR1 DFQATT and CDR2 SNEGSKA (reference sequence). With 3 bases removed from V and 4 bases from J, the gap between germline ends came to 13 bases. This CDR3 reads CSASAGKGYEQYF. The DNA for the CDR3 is TGCAGTGCTAGCGCCGGCAAGGGATACGAGCAGTACTTC.